This T cell receptor (beta chain) was sequenced in a study of T-cell reconstitution after alpha-beta-depleted transplantation in children. Construction of the TCRbeta library involved unique molecular identifiers. TCRdb re-called the PCR reads through MiXCR, storing one row per CDR3 protein. This table has 200,000 to 250,000 distinct CDR3 sequences, approximately 8.4% appearing once. Points on this clonotype: Antigen specificity is unknown.

The CDR3 is 15 amino acids. From germline, CDR1 is SGHDT and CDR2 YYEEEE. The trim removed 4 bases at V and 0 bases at J, leaving 4 bases unmatched. Study-wide points: About two months after transplant, alpha-beta T cells reportedly came from several hundred expanded graft clones.

This chain links TRBV5-6 with TRBJ2-1; 7 nucleotides agree with TRBD2. The input for sequencing was PBMCs, mostly from graft donor cells, taken 360 days after TCRalphabeta/CD19-depleted stem cell transplant. The sequence was collected from a male patient aged 2 to 9 who had a stem cell transplant for acute myeloid leukemia, so the T cells may come from the graft donor. The CDR3 spells CASSRRGSSYNEQFF. The CDR3 DNA is TGTGCCAGCAGCAGGCGGGGGAGCTCCTACAATGAGCAGTTCTTC.